The next 27 T cell receptor beta chains were all read from a single sample in a study of blood T cells in healthy people across ages. The authors ran a second PCR of 7 to 11 cycles using a sample-barcoded 5' primer and a J-beta primer mix. A single record per CDR3 protein comes from TCRdb applying MiXCR to the 5' RACE reads. The sample shows under 2,000,000 distinct CDR3 sequences, about 50% of them seen only once. The sequenced sample was blood. Source of these receptors: a woman in her 40s in good health.

The chain carries TRBV28 and TRBJ1-5, with 9 bases matching TRBD1. Germline loops: CDR1 MDHEN, CDR2 SYDVKM. The CDR3 is made up of 15 amino acids. V was pared by 4 bases and J by 7 bases, with 8 bases of the junction left unmatched. The CDR3 DNA sequence: TGTGCCAGCAGTTCGGACAGGGGATTTGGACAGCCCCAGCATTTT. It specifies CASSSDRGFGQPQHF.

This chain links TRBV7-2 with TRBJ2-1, with 8 bases lining up with TRBD2. Unmatched junction bases numbered 10, after V lost 5 bases and J lost 7 bases. From germline, CDR1 is SGHTA and CDR2 FQGNSA. This CDR3 spans 15 amino acids. The CDR3 DNA follows: TGTGCCAGCAGCCGCGGGGGGCGGGTTGAGAATGAGCAGTTCTTC. Translated: CASSRGGRVENEQFF.

The J gene is TRBJ2-5, the V gene TRBV9; D is unclear. V was shortened by 3 bases and J by 7 bases, with 13 bases between the two germline ends. The germline gives CDR1 SGDLS, CDR2 YYNGEE. CDR3 length: 13 amino acids. The CDR3 sequence: CASSEGPRGTQYF. The CDR3 DNA follows: TGTGCCAGCAGCGAGGGCCCTAGAGGGACCCAGTACTTC. Drawing the rest from reference TRBV9 and TRBJ2-5, the complete variable domain is DSGVTQTPKHLITATGQRVTLRCSPRSGDLSVYWYQQSLDQGLQFLIQYYNGEERAKGNILERFSAQQFPDLHSELNLSSLELGDSALYFCASSEGPRGTQYFGPGTRLLVL.

This clonotype was observed a few times. The chain links TRBV7-2 to TRBJ2-7; no clear D. Trimming cost V 3 bases and J 2 bases, with 11 bases left between them. There are 14 residues in the CDR3. Germline lookup yields CDR1 SGHTA and CDR2 FQGNSA. CDR3 bases: TGTGCCAGCAGCTTTTTGCCAGACCCCTACGAGCAGTACTTC. Protein sequence: CASSFLPDPYEQYF.

The CDR3 bases are TGTGCCAGCAGTCGGAAAGGCCTACAGGGAGTTACTGGGGCCAACGTCCTGACTTTC. It translates to CASSRKGLQGVTGANVLTF. This sequence joins TRBV6-2 or TRBV6-3 and TRBJ2-6; a possible D gene is TRBD1 (6 bases). The CDR3 totals 19 residues. The V gene lost 5 bases and the J gene lost 2 bases, with 22 bases spanning the gap. Germline CDR1 reads MNHEY; CDR2 reads SVGEGT.

V is TRBV6-5 and J is TRBJ2-1; possibly TRBD2 for D (5 bases). Per germline, CDR1 MNHEY and CDR2 SVGAGI. The CDR3 contains 14 residues. The V end lost 4 bases, the J end lost 10 bases, and 17 bases lay between the germline ends. The CDR3 loop reads CASSLKYSGGEQFF. The CDR3, as DNA: TGTGCCAGCAGTTTAAAATACAGTGGCGGGGAGCAGTTCTTC.

CDR3 loop: CASSYPDHTNTQYF. CDR3 in DNA: TGTGCCAGCAGTTACCCGGACCACACCAATACGCAGTATTTT. The rearrangement uses TRBV6-6 and TRBJ2-3; D gene ambiguous. CDR1 and CDR2 from the germline V gene are MNHNY and SVGAGI (reference sequence). The CDR3 has 14 amino acids. V dropped 2 bases and J dropped 7 bases, with 13 bases sitting between them.

In the case of this clonotype: A read error may account for a junction end that differs from germline. The V gene is TRBV7-2, the J gene TRBJ2-6; TRBD1 might be the D (6 bases). This CDR3 comprises 17 residues. Germline-derived CDR1 and CDR2 are SGHTA and FQGNSA. The CDR3 region is CASSLATGLTGANVLTF. In nucleotides, the CDR3 is TGTGCCAGCAGCTTGGCTACAGGGTTGACTGGGGCCAACGTCCTGACTTTT.

This clonotype showed up just once. The rearrangement joins TRBV27 to TRBJ2-5; D is undetermined. V was shortened by 5 bases and J by 2 bases, with 9 bases between the two germline ends. This CDR3 has 13 residues. The germline gives CDR1 MNHEY, CDR2 SMNVEV (reference sequence). The CDR3 reads CASSPLQQETQYF. CDR3 nucleotide sequence: TGTGCCAGCAGTCCCCTCCAACAAGAGACCCAGTACTTC.

This chain connects TRBV25-1 to TRBJ2-7; maybe TRBD2 (5 bases). The CDR3 is made up of 13 amino acids. With 3 bases removed from V and 6 bases from J, the gap between germline ends came to 12 bases. Germline CDR1 is MGHDK and CDR2 is SYGVNS. The CDR3 sequence is CASSDWRVPEQYF. CDR3 DNA: TGTGCCAGCAGTGACTGGCGGGTGCCCGAGCAGTACTTC.

V and J are TRBV6-2 or TRBV6-3 and TRBJ1-1; 7 nucleotides line up with TRBD1. Trimming at V came to 0 bases and at J to 3 bases, leaving 4 bases not matched to a gene. This CDR3 is 15 amino acids long. CDR1 MNHEY and CDR2 SVGEGT come from the germline V gene. The CDR3 region is CASSYSIRGYTEAFF. The CDR3, as DNA: TGTGCCAGCAGTTACTCGATCAGGGGGTACACTGAAGCTTTCTTT.

The chain carries TRBV29-1 and TRBJ2-5; 10 positions agree with TRBD2. In germline, CDR1 is SQVTM, CDR2 ANQGSEA. This CDR3 is 16 amino acids long. J was trimmed by 11 bases and V by 4 bases; bases with no gene match: 19. DNA of the CDR3: TGCAGCGTTGTTAGGCTAGCGGGGGTCTCCTACAATGAGCAGTACTTC. Amino acids: CSVVRLAGVSYNEQYF.

This clonotype was seen a single time. A far more abundant clone sits one base away, making this likely a read error. This chain links TRBV5-4 with TRBJ2-3, with D unclear. Trimming pared 2 bases from V and 2 bases from J, leaving 3 bases between. This CDR3 region has 12 residues. Germline V lookup: CDR1 SGHNT, CDR2 YYREEE (reference sequence). The CDR3: CASSFHTDTQYF. DNA for the CDR3: TGTGCCAGCAGCTTCCACACAGATACGCAGTATTTT.

V usage is TRBV6-5 and J usage is TRBJ2-5; D is perhaps TRBD1 (5 bases). This CDR3 has 14 residues. V dropped 8 bases and J dropped 2 bases, with 15 bases sitting between them. Germline V gives CDR1 MNHEY, CDR2 SVGAGI. CDR3 DNA sequence: TGTGCCAGCGAAAATACAGGTGAACAAGAGACCCAGTACTTC. Translation: CASENTGEQETQYF.

This clonotype was seen a handful of times. The gene calls are TRBV3-1 and TRBJ2-1; 11 bases agree with TRBD2. J gave up 7 bases and V 9 bases, and 8 bases lay outside the gene matches. There are 14 residues in the CDR3. Germline lookup yields CDR1 LGHDT and CDR2 YNNKEL (reference sequence). The CDR3 DNA reads as TGTGCCAGTCTTAGCGGGGGGGCGGGGAATGAGCAGTTCTTC. Protein product: CASLSGGAGNEQFF.

The chain carries TRBV20-1 and TRBJ2-1; 7 bases match TRBD1. The J call is uncertain, as TRBJ2-7 better fits the DNA end. This CDR3 has 15 amino acids. CDR1 and CDR2 (germline): DFQATT, SNEGSKA (reference sequence). DNA for the CDR3: TGCAGTGCTTTAGATACCGGGACAGTTCACAATGAGCAGTACTTC. Its protein is CSALDTGTVHNEQYF.

V gene TRBV29-1 combines with J gene TRBJ2-1; D tentatively fits TRBD1 or TRBD2 (6 bases each). TRBJ2-7 explains the end of the DNA better; the J call may be wrong. The CDR3 is 14 residues long. CDR1 is SQVTM and CDR2 is ANQGSEA in the germline V gene. In nucleotides, the CDR3 is TGCAGCGTTGTGGATCCGGGGGCCTACAATGAGCAGTACTTC. Its translation: CSVVDPGAYNEQYF.

The chain combines TRBV6-6 with TRBJ1-2; TRBD1 might be the D (6 bases). The CDR3 runs to 12 residues. Trimming removed 11 bases at V and 4 bases at J, with 14 bases between. The germline V gene encodes CDR1 MNHNY and CDR2 SVGAGI (reference sequence). CDR3 in DNA: TGTGCCGGCGGTGGACAGACCTATGGCTACACCTTC. Its translation: CAGGGQTYGYTF.

This clonotype appeared a few times. CDR3 region: CASRKRLAGGLTDTQYF. The DNA for the CDR3 is TGTGCCAGCAGAAAACGACTAGCGGGGGGTCTCACAGATACGCAGTATTTT. The chain is built from TRBV27 and TRBJ2-3, with 13 bases fitting TRBD2. Trimming took 6 bases from V and 2 from J; bases not matched to a gene: 8. Germline V gene lookup returns CDR1 MNHEY and CDR2 SMNVEV (reference sequence). The CDR3 spans 17 residues.

The rearrangement links TRBV5-1 to TRBJ2-3; tentative D call: TRBD1 (6 bases). The V gene's germline CDR1 is SGHRS and CDR2 YFSETQ. This CDR3 spans 18 amino acids. The germline V and J ends were trimmed by 2 bases and 0 bases, with 19 bases remaining between them. CDR3 nucleotides: TGCGCCAGCAGCTTTGGGTTACAGACAGGACCTAGCACAGATACGCAGTATTTT. This encodes CASSFGLQTGPSTDTQYF. Combining the CDR3 with reference TRBV5-1 and TRBJ2-3 gives the whole variable domain KAGVTQTPRYLIKTRGQQVTLSCSPISGHRSVSWYQQTPGQGLQFLFEYFSETQRNKGNFPGRFSGRQFSNSRSEMNVSTLELGDSALYLCASSFGLQTGPSTDTQYFGPGTRLTVL.

The rearrangement uses TRBV14 and TRBJ1-2; tentative D call: TRBD1 (5 bases). This CDR3 has 14 amino acids. Germline V lookup: CDR1 SGHDN, CDR2 FVKESK. Trimming shortened V by 1 base and J by 4 bases, and 10 bases separated the two germline ends. CDR3 sequence reads: CASSQGEGPYGYTF. The CDR3 coding sequence is TGTGCCAGCAGCCAAGGGGAGGGACCCTATGGCTACACCTTC.

This clonotype was counted between two and nine times. The V call is TRBV12-3 or TRBV12-4, the J call TRBJ2-7, with D unresolved. Between the trimmed V and J ends, which lost 0 bases and 7 bases, there was a span of 13 bases. This CDR3 contains 14 residues. The CDR3 sequence is CASSLAGTYNEQYF. CDR3 coding DNA: TGTGCCAGCAGTTTAGCCGGCACGTACAATGAGCAGTACTTC.

This clonotype appeared a few times. The chain recombines TRBV6-1 with TRBJ2-5; no reliable D call. Germline CDR1 reads MNHNS; CDR2 reads SASEGT. This CDR3 contains 12 residues. The V end was cut by 8 bases, the J end by 5 bases, with 12 bases between. The CDR3 nucleotides are TGTGCCAGCGACCGCGCAAGCGAGACCCAGTACTTC. Translating gives CASDRASETQYF.

The chain combines TRBV10-3 with TRBJ2-5, with TRBD2 matching over 14 bases. Unmatched junction bases numbered 11, after V lost 3 bases and J lost 5 bases. The CDR3 spans 18 residues. Germline CDR1 is ENHRY and CDR2 is SYGVKD. The DNA of the CDR3 is TGTGCCATCAGTGACCCCGGGACTAGCGGGGGATATCATGAGACCCAGTACTTC. Residues: CAISDPGTSGGYHETQYF.

The rearrangement links TRBV4-3 to TRBJ1-2; no clear D gene. There are 12 residues in the CDR3. Germline CDR1 reads LGHNA; CDR2 reads YSLEER. V was trimmed by 3 bases and J by 8 bases, leaving 10 bases between them. In nucleotides, the CDR3 is TGCGCCAGCAGCCACGCGTTGGACGGCTACACCTTC. This encodes CASSHALDGYTF.

The J gene is TRBJ1-6, the V gene TRBV7-2; TRBD1 agrees at 7 bases. The germline V gene encodes CDR1 SGHTA and CDR2 FQGNSA. The CDR3 extends over 16 amino acids. With V trimmed by 5 bases and J by 3 bases, 7 bases remained unmatched. CDR3 sequence (DNA): TGTGCCAGCAGCAGGGAGGACAGGATCTATAATTCACCCCTCCACTTT. Translated: CASSREDRIYNSPLHF.

The chain employs TRBV29-1 and TRBJ1-1, with TRBD1 identical over 9 bases. V shed 6 bases, J shed 5 bases, and the junction held 13 bases outside the gene matches. Germline CDR1 SQVTM, CDR2 ANQGSEA. CDR3 length: 15 residues. CDR3 amino acids: CSVQYRGRNGTEAFF. As DNA, the CDR3 is TGCAGCGTGCAATACAGGGGGCGTAATGGAACTGAAGCTTTCTTT.